Shown below are 25 T cell receptor beta chains from a single sample sequenced in a study of CD8+ T cells in alopecia areata. The study team obtained lesional scalp punch biopsies and peripheral blood from alopecia areata patients. RNA was isolated and reverse transcribed to cDNA, the sequencing template. TCRdb's table, derived via immunoSEQ multiplex PCR, lists solely in-frame clones and lacks some. The table has approximately 11,000 clones, 57% seen once. The sequencing input was skin. The receptors were gathered from a human donor with alopecia areata.

The chain links TRBV7-8 to TRBJ1-5; no firm D call. Germline CDR1 and CDR2: SGHVS and FQNEAQ. The V gene lost 3 bases and the J gene lost 0 bases, with 18 bases spanning the gap. CDR3 size: 18 residues. DNA of the CDR3: TGTGCCAGCAGCTTCTCGGGGTTGGGAGTCTATAGCAATCAGCCCCAGCATTTT. Translation gives CASSFSGLGVYSNQPQHF.

This clone was recorded a few times. V and J are TRBV6-1 and TRBJ2-7; no clear D. The germline gives CDR1 MNHNS, CDR2 SASEGT. V lost 3 bases, J lost 6 bases, and 15 bases lay in between. The CDR3 is 14 residues long. The CDR3 coding sequence is TGTGCCAGCAGTGATAGGCCAAAGAGTTCCGAGCAGTACTTC. As protein: CASSDRPKSSEQYF.

The chain employs TRBV5-4 and TRBJ2-5, with a tentative D call TRBD1 (5 bases). The CDR3 consists of 13 residues. Trimming took off 4 bases at V and 0 bases at J, with 7 bases between the two ends. Germline loops: CDR1 SGHNT, CDR2 YYREEE (reference sequence). The CDR3 DNA reads as TGTGCCAGCAGCGGGGCTAACCAAGAGACCCAGTACTTC. It specifies CASSGANQETQYF.

In this sample, this clone turned up a few times. This chain joins TRBV5-1 and TRBJ2-1; D remains ambiguous. V shed 7 bases and J shed 0 bases, with 11 bases lying between them. The CDR3 consists of 14 residues. The germline CDR1 and CDR2 sequences are SGHRS and YFSETQ. DNA for the CDR3: TGCGCCAGCGGAATGGGCGGCTCCTACAATGAGCAGTTCTTC. Translation: CASGMGGSYNEQFF.

This clone came up a few times. The gene calls are TRBV28 and TRBJ2-1, with D uncertain. CDR3 length: 15 residues. Germline loops: CDR1 MDHEN, CDR2 SYDVKM. V was clipped by 2 bases and J by 5 bases, with 13 bases between them. CDR3: CASSLRRVPHNEQFF. As DNA, the CDR3 is TGTGCCAGCAGTTTACGACGGGTACCACACAATGAGCAGTTCTTC.

The rearrangement joins TRBV7-2 to TRBJ2-7; 16 bases line up with TRBD2. V dropped 6 bases and J dropped 2; count of bases not matched to a gene: 10. The CDR3 is 18 residues long. CDR1 SGHTA and CDR2 FQGNSA come from the germline V gene. CDR3 in amino acids: CASSPGLAGGPVAYEQYF. The CDR3 nucleotides read TGTGCCAGCAGTCCGGGACTAGCGGGAGGGCCGGTTGCCTACGAGCAGTACTTC.

This clone turned up a few times. The V call is TRBV19, the J call TRBJ2-7, with TRBD1 identical over 8 bases. J was trimmed by 3 bases and V by 3 bases; bases with no gene match: 7. Germline CDR1 is LNHDA and CDR2 is SQIVND (reference sequence). There are 15 residues in the CDR3. This chain's CDR3 is CASSILGTGLYEQYF. CDR3 bases: TGTGCCAGTAGTATCTTGGGGACAGGACTCTACGAGCAGTACTTC.

This clone has just a few counts. The chain employs TRBV25-1 and TRBJ2-1; 11 nucleotides align to TRBD1. Germline V gives CDR1 MGHDK, CDR2 SYGVNS. CDR3 length: 14 amino acids. V lost 7 bases to trimming and J lost 10 bases; unmatched junction nucleotides: 9. For the CDR3, the DNA is TGTGCCAGCAACGGACAGGGGGCAAGGGGCGAGCAGTTCTTC. It translates to CASNGQGARGEQFF.

The genes are TRBV13 and TRBJ1-5; tentatively, D is TRBD1 (5 bases). This CDR3 has 14 amino acids. The V gene's germline CDR1 is PRHDT and CDR2 FYEKMQ (reference sequence). Trimming pared 5 bases from V and 2 bases from J, leaving 10 bases between. The CDR3 nucleotides are TGTGCCAGCAGCCGCACAGGACGCAATCAGCCCCAGCATTTT. This gives the protein CASSRTGRNQPQHF.

The J gene is TRBJ2-3, the V gene TRBV6-1; D uncertain. The CDR3 extends over 14 amino acids. V gave up 8 bases and J gave up 1 base, with 13 bases separating them. Germline V gene sequence: CDR1 MNHNS, CDR2 SASEGT. The CDR3 reads CASASVGGTDTQYF. As DNA, the CDR3 is TGTGCCAGCGCTTCAGTAGGAGGCACAGATACGCAGTATTTT.

The J gene is TRBJ1-2, the V gene TRBV2; no clear D. The CDR3 length is 14 residues. Germline V gene lookup returns CDR1 SNHLY and CDR2 FYNNEI. V gave up 4 bases and J gave up 4 bases, with 13 bases separating them. CDR3 sequence reads: CASSVLGYSYGYTF. CDR3 DNA sequence: TGTGCCAGCAGTGTCCTGGGGTATAGCTATGGCTACACCTTC. Full variable domain (missing parts from reference TRBV2 and TRBJ1-2): EPEVTQTPSHQVTQMGQEVILRCVPISNHLYFYWYRQILGQKVEFLVSFYNNEISEKSEIFDDQFSVERPDGSNFTLKIRSTKLEDSAMYFCASSVLGYSYGYTFGSGTRLTVV.

This chain uses TRBV5-1 with TRBJ2-3; the D is unclear. Germline CDR1 and CDR2: SGHRS and YFSETQ. Trimming stripped 3 bases from V and 2 bases from J, with 4 bases between. CDR3 size: 12 residues. Here the CDR3 DNA reads TGCGCCAGCAGCTGGAACACAGATACGCAGTATTTT. It translates to CASSWNTDTQYF.

V is TRBV5-4 and J is TRBJ2-2; no clear D. The CDR3 runs to 16 residues. The germline V gene encodes CDR1 SGHNT and CDR2 YYREEE (reference sequence). V was shortened by 5 bases and J by 4 bases, with 18 bases between the two germline ends. The CDR3 bases are TGTGCCAGCAGTTCTGACCCGTCGTTTGCCACCGGGGAGCTGTTTTTT. This translates into CASSSDPSFATGELFF.

This clone was detected only once. The J gene is TRBJ2-7, the V gene TRBV27, with unresolved D. Trimming shortened V by 5 bases and J by 2 bases, and 19 bases separated the two germline ends. CDR3 length equals 16 residues. The V gene's germline CDR1 is MNHEY and CDR2 SMNVEV (reference sequence). CDR3 protein: CASSPLSRLNTYEQYF. The CDR3 DNA sequence: TGTGCCAGCAGTCCTCTCTCGAGACTGAACACCTACGAGCAGTACTTC.

This chain links TRBV20-1 with TRBJ1-1; no clear D. From germline, CDR1 is DFQATT and CDR2 SNEGSKA (reference sequence). The CDR3 consists of 11 residues. V lost 4 bases to trimming and J lost 1 base, with 4 bases between them. This chain's CDR3 is CSANQNTEAFF. DNA for the CDR3: TGCAGTGCTAACCAGAACACTGAAGCTTTCTTT.

This rearrangement joins TRBV29-1 to TRBJ1-4; D gene uncertain. Germline CDR1 and CDR2: SQVTM and ANQGSEA. The length of the CDR3 is 11 residues. Trimming pared 1 base from V and 5 bases from J, leaving 2 bases between. CDR3 nucleotides: TGCAGCGTTGAAGTCAATGAAAAACTGTTTTTT. Translation: CSVEVNEKLFF.

This clone was seen a few times. The chain has TRBV28 and TRBJ2-5; 8 nucleotides agree with TRBD2. Germline-derived CDR1 and CDR2 are MDHEN and SYDVKM. V lost 5 bases to trimming and J lost 2 bases; unmatched junction nucleotides: 7. This CDR3 contains 15 residues. CDR3 coding DNA: TGTGCCAGCAGTATTTCTACTAGCGGTCAAGAGACCCAGTACTTC. It specifies CASSISTSGQETQYF.

The rearrangement uses TRBV11-2 and TRBJ1-5, with unresolved D. The germline gives CDR1 SGHAT, CDR2 FQNNGV. The V end was cut by 3 bases, the J end by 0 bases, with 9 bases between. The CDR3 covers 15 residues. CDR3 in amino acids: CASSFSGYSNQPQHF. The CDR3 nucleotides are TGTGCCAGCAGCTTCTCAGGATATAGCAATCAGCCCCAGCATTTT.

The chain carries TRBV5-8 and TRBJ2-3, with 10 bases aligning to TRBD2. CDR1 and CDR2 (germline): SGHTS, YDEGEE. After removal of 3 bases from V and 4 bases from J, the junction contained 5 bases not matched to a gene. This CDR3 comprises 15 residues. The chain's CDR3 is CASSSGLAVPDTQYF. The CDR3 bases are TGTGCCAGCAGCTCAGGACTAGCGGTGCCAGATACGCAGTATTTT. Full variable domain (outside the CDR3, taken from reference TRBV5-8 and TRBJ2-3): EAGVTQSPTHLIKTRGQQATLRCSPISGHTSVYWYQQALGLGLQFLLWYDEGEERNRGNFPPRFSGRQFPNYSSELNVNALELEDSALYLCASSSGLAVPDTQYFGPGTRLTVL.

This chain uses TRBV10-3 with TRBJ2-7, with 7 bases that match TRBD2. V lost 4 bases, J lost 3 bases, and 12 bases stayed unmatched. Germline V CDR1 and CDR2: ENHRY, SYGVKD. The CDR3 is 16 residues long. The CDR3 DNA reads TGTGCCATCAGTGGGTCGATCGGGGGGTACTACTACGAGCAGTACTTC. The encoded protein is CAISGSIGGYYYEQYF.

A remark on this clone: An end of the junction differs from the germline gene, which may be a read error. The rearrangement joins TRBV27 to TRBJ2-7, with 7 positions matching TRBD2. The germline CDR1 and CDR2 sequences are MNHEY and SMNVEV (reference sequence). The CDR3 runs to 15 residues. CDR3 DNA: TGTGCCAGCGGTTTTGGGGCGGGAGCGGCCTACGAGCAGTACTTC. It is translated as CASGFGAGAAYEQYF.

The chain recombines TRBV5-1 with TRBJ2-7, with no clear D. The CDR3 is 13 amino acids. Trimming pared 0 bases from V and 2 bases from J, leaving 6 bases between. Germline CDR1 SGHRS, CDR2 YFSETQ. CDR3 amino acids: CASSLAQAYEQYF. The CDR3, as DNA: TGCGCCAGCAGCTTGGCCCAAGCCTACGAGCAGTACTTC.

This chain links TRBV30 with TRBJ1-6; D is unresolved. Looked up from germline, CDR1 is GTSNPN and CDR2 is SVGIG (reference sequence). Between the trimmed V and J ends, which lost 0 bases and 6 bases, there was a span of 15 bases. This CDR3 is 16 amino acids long. CDR3 in amino acids: CAWSVRRATTNSPLHF. The CDR3 nucleotides read TGTGCCTGGAGTGTGCGGCGAGCGACCACTAATTCACCCCTCCACTTT.

The chain employs TRBV5-4 and TRBJ2-5, with D hard to call. This CDR3 spans 15 amino acids. Germline-derived CDR1 and CDR2 are SGHNT and YYREEE (reference sequence). The V gene lost 1 base and the J gene lost 0 bases, with 10 bases spanning the gap. The CDR3 loop is CASSLLDQDQETQYF. DNA for the CDR3: TGTGCCAGCAGCTTGCTGGACCAGGACCAAGAGACCCAGTACTTC.

The chain couples TRBV2 to TRBJ1-2, with D uncertain. Trimming shortened V by 3 bases and J by 8 bases, and 25 bases separated the two germline ends. The CDR3 contains 17 residues. CDR1 is SNHLY and CDR2 is FYNNEI in the germline V gene. CDR3 nucleotide sequence: TGTGCCAGCAGTGACTTACTGACTGACCGCCCGCGGGGAGGCTACACCTTC. It is translated as CASSDLLTDRPRGGYTF.